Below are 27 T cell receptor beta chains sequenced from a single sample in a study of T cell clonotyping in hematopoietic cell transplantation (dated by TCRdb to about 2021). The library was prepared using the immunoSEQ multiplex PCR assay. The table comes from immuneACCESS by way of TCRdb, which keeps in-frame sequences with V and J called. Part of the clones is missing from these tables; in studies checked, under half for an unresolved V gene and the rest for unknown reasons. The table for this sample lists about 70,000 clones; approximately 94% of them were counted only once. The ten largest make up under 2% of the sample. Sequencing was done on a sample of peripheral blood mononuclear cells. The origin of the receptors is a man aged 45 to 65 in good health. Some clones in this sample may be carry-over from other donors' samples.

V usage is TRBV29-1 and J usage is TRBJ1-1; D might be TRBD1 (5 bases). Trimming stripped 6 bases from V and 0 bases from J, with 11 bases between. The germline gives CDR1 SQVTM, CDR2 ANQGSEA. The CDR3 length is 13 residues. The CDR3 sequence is CSVGVSMNTEAFF. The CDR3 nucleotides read TGCAGCGTGGGGGTCTCTATGAACACTGAAGCTTTCTTT.

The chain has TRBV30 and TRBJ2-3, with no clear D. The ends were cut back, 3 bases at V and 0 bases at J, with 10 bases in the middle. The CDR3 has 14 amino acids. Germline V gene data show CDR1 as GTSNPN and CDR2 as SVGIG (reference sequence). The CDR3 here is CAWRRTSSTDTQYF. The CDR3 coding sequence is TGTGCCTGGAGACGGACCTCTAGCACAGATACGCAGTATTTT.

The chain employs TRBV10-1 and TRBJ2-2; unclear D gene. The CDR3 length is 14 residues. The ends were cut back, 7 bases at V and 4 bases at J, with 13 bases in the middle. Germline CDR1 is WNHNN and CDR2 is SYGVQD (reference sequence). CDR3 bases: TGCGCCAGCATCCACCGGGCCTTCACCGGGGAGCTGTTTTTT. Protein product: CASIHRAFTGELFF.

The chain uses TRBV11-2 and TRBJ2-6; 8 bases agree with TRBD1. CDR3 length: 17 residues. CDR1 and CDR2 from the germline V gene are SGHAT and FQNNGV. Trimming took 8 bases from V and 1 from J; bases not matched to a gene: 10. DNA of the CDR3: TGTGCCAGCGGGGGGACAGGTGGGGTGTCTGGGGCCAACGTCCTGACTTTC. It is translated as CASGGTGGVSGANVLTF. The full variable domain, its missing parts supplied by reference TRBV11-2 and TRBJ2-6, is EAGVAQSPRYKIIEKRQSVAFWCNPISGHATLYWYQQILGQGPKLLIQFQNNGVVDDSQLPKDRFSAERLKGVDSTLKIQPAKLEDSAVYLCASGGTGGVSGANVLTFGAGSRLTVL.

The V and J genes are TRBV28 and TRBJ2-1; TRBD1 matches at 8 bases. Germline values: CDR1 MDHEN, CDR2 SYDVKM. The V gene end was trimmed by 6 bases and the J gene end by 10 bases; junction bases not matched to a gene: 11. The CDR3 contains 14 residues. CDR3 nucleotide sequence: TGTGCCAGCAGCTCGGGACAGGCCCAACCCGAGCAGTTCTTC. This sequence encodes CASSSGQAQPEQFF.

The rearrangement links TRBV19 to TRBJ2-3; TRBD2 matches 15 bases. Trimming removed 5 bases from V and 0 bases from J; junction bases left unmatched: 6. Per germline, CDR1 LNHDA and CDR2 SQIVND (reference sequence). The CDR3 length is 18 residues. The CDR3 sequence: CASSSGLAGGTSTDTQYF. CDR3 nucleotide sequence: TGTGCCAGTAGTTCGGGACTAGCGGGGGGTACTAGCACAGATACGCAGTATTTT.

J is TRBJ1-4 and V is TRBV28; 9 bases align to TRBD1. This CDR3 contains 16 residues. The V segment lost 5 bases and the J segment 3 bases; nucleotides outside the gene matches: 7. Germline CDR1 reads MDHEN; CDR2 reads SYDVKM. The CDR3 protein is CASSAYRGQANEKLFF. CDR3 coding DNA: TGTGCCAGCAGTGCGTACAGGGGGCAGGCTAATGAAAAACTGTTTTTT.

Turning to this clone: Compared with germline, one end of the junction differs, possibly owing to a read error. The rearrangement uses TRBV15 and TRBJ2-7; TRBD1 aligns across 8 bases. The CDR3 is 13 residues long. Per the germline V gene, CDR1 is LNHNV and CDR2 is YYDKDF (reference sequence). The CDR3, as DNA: TGTGCCACCAGCGCCCCCTCAGGGGGCTCCCCTATCTTC. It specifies CATSAPSGGSPIF.

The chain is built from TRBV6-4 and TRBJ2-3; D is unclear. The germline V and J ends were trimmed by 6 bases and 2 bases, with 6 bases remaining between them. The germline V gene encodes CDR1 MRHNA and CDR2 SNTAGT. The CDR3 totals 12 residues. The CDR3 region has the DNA TGTGCCAGCAGGGGGAACACAGATACGCAGTATTTT. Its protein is CASRGNTDTQYF.

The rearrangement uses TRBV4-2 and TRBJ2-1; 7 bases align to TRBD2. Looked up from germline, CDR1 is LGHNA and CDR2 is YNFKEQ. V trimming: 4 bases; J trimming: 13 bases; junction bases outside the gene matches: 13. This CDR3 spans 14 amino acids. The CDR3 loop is CASSLEVGSGDQFF. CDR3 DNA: TGTGCCAGCAGCCTCGAAGTCGGAAGCGGGGACCAGTTCTTC.

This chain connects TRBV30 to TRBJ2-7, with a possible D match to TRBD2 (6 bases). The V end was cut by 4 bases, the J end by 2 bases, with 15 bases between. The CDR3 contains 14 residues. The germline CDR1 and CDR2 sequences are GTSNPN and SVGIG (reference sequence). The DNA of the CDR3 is TGTGCCTGGAACTCCGGGACTGGGACCTACGAGCAGTACTTC. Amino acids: CAWNSGTGTYEQYF. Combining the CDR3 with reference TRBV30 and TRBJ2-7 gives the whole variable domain SQTIHQWPATLVQPVGSPLSLECTVEGTSNPNLYWYRQAAGRGLQLLFYSVGIGQISSEVPQNLSASRPQDRQFILSSKKLLLSDSGFYLCAWNSGTGTYEQYFGPGTRLTVT.

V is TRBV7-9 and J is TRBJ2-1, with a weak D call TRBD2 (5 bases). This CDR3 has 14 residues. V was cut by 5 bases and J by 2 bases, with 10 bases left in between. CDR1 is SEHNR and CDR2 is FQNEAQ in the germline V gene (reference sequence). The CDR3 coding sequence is TGTGCCAGCAGCCCCCGGGGAACCTACAATGAGCAGTTCTTC. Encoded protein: CASSPRGTYNEQFF.

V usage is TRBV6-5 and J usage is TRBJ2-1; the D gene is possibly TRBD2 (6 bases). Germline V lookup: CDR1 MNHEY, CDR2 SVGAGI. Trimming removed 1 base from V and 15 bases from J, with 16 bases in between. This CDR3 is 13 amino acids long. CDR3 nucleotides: TGTGCCAGCAGTTACTTTCTAACGGGGGATCTGTTCTTC. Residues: CASSYFLTGDLFF.

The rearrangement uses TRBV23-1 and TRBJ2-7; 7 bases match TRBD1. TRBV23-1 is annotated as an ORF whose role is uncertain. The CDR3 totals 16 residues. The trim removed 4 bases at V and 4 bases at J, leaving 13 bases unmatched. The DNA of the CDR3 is TGCGCCAGCAGTCGTCCCCGGGACAGAAGACTATACGAGCAGTACTTC. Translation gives CASSRPRDRRLYEQYF.

CDR3 nucleotides: TGTGCCAGCAGTGCCTGGGGGACAGTTACATTTGAAGCTTTCTTT. Residues: CASSAWGTVTFEAFF. The J gene is TRBJ1-1, the V gene TRBV2; 7 bases match TRBD1. The germline gives CDR1 SNHLY, CDR2 FYNNEI. V shed 4 bases, J shed 7 bases, and the junction held 12 bases outside the gene matches. This CDR3 has 15 amino acids.

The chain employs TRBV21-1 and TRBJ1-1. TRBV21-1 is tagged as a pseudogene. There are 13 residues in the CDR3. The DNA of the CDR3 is TGTGCCAGCAGGCCCTCTGAGAACACTGAAGCTTTCTTT. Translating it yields CASRPSENTEAFF.

The CDR3 protein is CASSQSNRGQSEGFAPLHF. CDR3 DNA sequence: TGTGCCAGCAGCCAATCAAATCGGGGGCAATCAGAAGGTTTTGCACCCCTCCACTTT. J is TRBJ1-6 and V is TRBV9; possibly TRBD1 for D (6 bases). Trimming cost V 4 bases and J 11 bases, with 31 bases left between them. Germline V CDR1 and CDR2: SGDLS, YYNGEE. The CDR3 length is 19 residues. Combining the CDR3 with reference TRBV9 and TRBJ1-6 gives the whole variable domain DSGVTQTPKHLITATGQRVTLRCSPRSGDLSVYWYQQSLDQGLQFLIQYYNGEERAKGNILERFSAQQFPDLHSELNLSSLELGDSALYFCASSQSNRGQSEGFAPLHFGNGTRLTVT.

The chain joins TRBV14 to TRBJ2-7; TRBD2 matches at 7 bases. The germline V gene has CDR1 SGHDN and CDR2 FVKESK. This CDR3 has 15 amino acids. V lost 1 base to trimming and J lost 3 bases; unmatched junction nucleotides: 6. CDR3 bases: TGTGCCAGCAGCCAAGCCCTAGCGGTTTTCTACGAGCAGTACTTC. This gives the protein CASSQALAVFYEQYF.

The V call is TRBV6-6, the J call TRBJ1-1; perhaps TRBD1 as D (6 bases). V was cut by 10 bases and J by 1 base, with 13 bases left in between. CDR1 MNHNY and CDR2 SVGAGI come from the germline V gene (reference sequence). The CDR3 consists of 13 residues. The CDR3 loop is CATIGTTNTEAFF. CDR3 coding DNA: TGTGCCACCATCGGGACAACGAACACTGAAGCTTTCTTT.

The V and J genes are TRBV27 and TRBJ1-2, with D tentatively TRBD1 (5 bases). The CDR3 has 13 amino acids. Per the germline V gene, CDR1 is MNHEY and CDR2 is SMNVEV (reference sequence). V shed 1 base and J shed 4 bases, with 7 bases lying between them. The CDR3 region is CASSLYGAYGYTF. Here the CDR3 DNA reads TGTGCCAGCAGTTTATACGGGGCCTATGGCTACACCTTC.

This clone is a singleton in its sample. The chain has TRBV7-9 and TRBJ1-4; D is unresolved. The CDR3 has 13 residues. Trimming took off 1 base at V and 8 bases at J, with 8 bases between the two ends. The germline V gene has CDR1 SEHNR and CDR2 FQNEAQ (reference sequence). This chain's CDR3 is CASSLEPREKLFF. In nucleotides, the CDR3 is TGTGCCAGCAGCTTAGAACCACGCGAAAAACTGTTTTTT. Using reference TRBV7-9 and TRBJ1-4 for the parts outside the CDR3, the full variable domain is DTGVSQNPRHKITKRGQNVTFRCDPISEHNRLYWYRQTLGQGPEFLTYFQNEAQLEKSRLLSDRFSAERPKGSFSTLEIQRTEQGDSAMYLCASSLEPREKLFFGSGTQLSVL.

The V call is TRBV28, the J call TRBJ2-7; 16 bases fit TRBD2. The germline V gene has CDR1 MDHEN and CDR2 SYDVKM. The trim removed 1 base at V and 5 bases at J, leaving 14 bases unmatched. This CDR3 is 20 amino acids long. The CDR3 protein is CASSLSQSAGLAGGPHEQYF. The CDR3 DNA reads TGTGCCAGCAGTTTATCTCAATCGGCGGGACTAGCGGGGGGGCCTCACGAGCAGTACTTC.

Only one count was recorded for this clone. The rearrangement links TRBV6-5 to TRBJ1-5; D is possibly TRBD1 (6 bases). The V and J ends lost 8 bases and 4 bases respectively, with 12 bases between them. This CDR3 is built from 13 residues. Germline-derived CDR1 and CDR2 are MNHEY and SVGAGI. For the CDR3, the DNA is TGTGCCAGCCACCGGGACAAAAATCAGCCCCAGCATTTT. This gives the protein CASHRDKNQPQHF.

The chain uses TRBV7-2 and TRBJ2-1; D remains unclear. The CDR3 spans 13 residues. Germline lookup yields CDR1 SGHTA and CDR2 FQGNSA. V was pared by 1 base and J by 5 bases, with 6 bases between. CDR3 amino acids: CASSLEVHNEQFF. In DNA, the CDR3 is TGTGCCAGCAGCTTAGAGGTCCACAATGAGCAGTTCTTC. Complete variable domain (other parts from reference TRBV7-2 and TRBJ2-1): GAGVSQSPSNKVTEKGKDVELRCDPISGHTALYWYRQSLGQGLEFLIYFQGNSAPDKSGLPSDRFSAERTGGSVSTLTIQRTQQEDSAVYLCASSLEVHNEQFFGPGTRLTVL.

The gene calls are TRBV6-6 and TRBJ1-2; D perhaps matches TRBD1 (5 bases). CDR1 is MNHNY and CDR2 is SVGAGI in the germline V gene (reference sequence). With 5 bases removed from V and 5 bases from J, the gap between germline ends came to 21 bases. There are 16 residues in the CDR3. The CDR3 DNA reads TGTGCCAGCAGTCGGGACGCGCGTACGATAGCGTATGGCTACACCTTC. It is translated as CASSRDARTIAYGYTF.

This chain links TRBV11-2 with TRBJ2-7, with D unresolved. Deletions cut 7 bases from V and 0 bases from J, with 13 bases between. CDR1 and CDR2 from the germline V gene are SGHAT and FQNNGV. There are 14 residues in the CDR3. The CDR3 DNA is TGTGCCAGCACTGGGGTTCGGTCCTCCTACGAGCAGTACTTC. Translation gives CASTGVRSSYEQYF.

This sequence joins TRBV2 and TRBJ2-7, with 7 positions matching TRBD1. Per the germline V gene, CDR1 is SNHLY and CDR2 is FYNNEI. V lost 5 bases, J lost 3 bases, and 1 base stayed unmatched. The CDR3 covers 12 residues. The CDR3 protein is CASSRTGYEQYF. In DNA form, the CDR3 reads TGTGCCAGCAGTCGGACAGGCTACGAGCAGTACTTC.